The TCR beta chain under discussion was sequenced for a study of blood T cell repertoires in COVID-19. Background on the study: Sites in the United States, Italy and Spain provided acute and convalescent COVID-19 samples.

The CDR3 covers 16 residues. Germline CDR1 is MNHEY and CDR2 is SMNVEV (reference sequence). V shed 4 bases and J 4 bases; nucleotides not matched to a gene: 10. This clone turned up a few times. Produced via immunoSEQ multiplex PCR; TCRdb's table is partial and in-frame only. The sample contains 150,000 or so clones, roughly 84% of which appear only once. Sequenced input: peripheral blood. This sequence was found in a human donor in a cohort sampled during active COVID-19. This rearrangement joins TRBV27 to TRBJ2-1, with TRBD1 identical over 7 bases. As DNA, the CDR3 is TGTGCCAGCAGTTCGGACAGGCCCGTTATGTACAATGAGCAGTTCTTC. As protein: CASSSDRPVMYNEQFF.